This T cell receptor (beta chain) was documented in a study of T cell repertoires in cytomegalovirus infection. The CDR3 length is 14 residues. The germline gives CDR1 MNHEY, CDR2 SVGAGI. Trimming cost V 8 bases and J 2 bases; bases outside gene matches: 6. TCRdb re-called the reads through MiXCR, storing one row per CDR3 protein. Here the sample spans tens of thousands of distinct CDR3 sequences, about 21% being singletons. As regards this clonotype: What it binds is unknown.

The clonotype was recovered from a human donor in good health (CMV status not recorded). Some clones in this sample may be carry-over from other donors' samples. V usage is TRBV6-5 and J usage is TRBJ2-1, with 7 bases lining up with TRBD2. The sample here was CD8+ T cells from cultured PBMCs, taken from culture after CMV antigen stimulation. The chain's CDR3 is CASGSGSTYNEQFF. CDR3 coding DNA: TGTGCCAGCGGTAGCGGGTCAACCTACAATGAGCAGTTCTTC.